This T cell receptor beta chain was obtained from a study of blood T cell repertoires in COVID-19. Study-level information: PBMCs, B-cell-depleted T cells, or T cells were the source of the cDNA or gDNA that made up the material.

Those enrolled, adults aged roughly 18 to 95 years, came from about two dozen US areas. Two negative PCRs, clearance, or symptom resolution had been documented for recovered Cohort 3 donors. In the source study's methods: Quantification of nucleated cells was approximated via reference gene primer amplification. Generated by immunoSEQ multiplex PCR, the TCRdb table keeps only in-frame clones and is missing some. V and J calls and clone size come straight from that table; D and trimming were deduced from the DNA. The repertoire includes about 270,000 clones, 75% to 90% of them detected once, and about 2.2% sits in the top ten. The V gene's germline CDR1 is LNHDA and CDR2 SQIVND (reference sequence). CDR3 length: 14 residues. V was shortened by 3 bases and J by 8 bases, with 16 bases between the two germline ends.

The chain uses TRBV19 and TRBJ1-2; no clear D gene. This sequence was found in a woman under 30 who had recovered from COVID-19. The sequencing sample was made of PBMCs or T cells enriched from blood (not recorded which). The CDR3 coding sequence is TGTGCCAGTAGTATTCCCGGTCCCCCATCGGGCTACACCTTC. As protein: CASSIPGPPSGYTF.